The next 9 T cell receptor beta chains were all read from a single sample in a study of PD-1 blockade in classical Hodgkin lymphoma (TCRdb year 2020). The library was generated by the immunoSEQ multiplex PCR assay. TCRdb took over this immuneACCESS table, retaining in-frame rearrangements with V and J assigned. Such tables are incomplete; in checked studies, under half of the missing clones stem from an unresolved V gene, and the remainder is unexplained. This sample comprises 90,000 to 100,000 clones, 89% of them detected only once. Roughly a tenth of the sample comes from the top ten. Interpreted using the paper, the time point label stands for: cycle 2 day 1 (C2D1) of nivolumab. Every trial patient had relapsed after autologous stem cell transplantation, and cohorts A, B and C differed in prior brentuximab vedotin exposure. The source was peripheral blood mononuclear cells (PBMCs), collected before the second cycle of nivolumab. These receptors all come from a human donor with classical Hodgkin lymphoma.

J is TRBJ2-5 and V is TRBV5-1; TRBD1 matches at 11 bases. Germline lookup yields CDR1 SGHRS and CDR2 YFSETQ. With V trimmed by 6 bases and J by 8 bases, 9 bases remained unmatched. CDR3 size: 14 residues. The DNA for the CDR3 is TGCGCCAGCAACCACGGACAGGGGGCTACCACCCAGTACTTC. As protein: CASNHGQGATTQYF.

V and J are TRBV5-1 and TRBJ2-5; 13 nucleotides agree with TRBD2. In germline, CDR1 is SGHRS, CDR2 YFSETQ. This CDR3 has 17 residues. V was pared by 0 bases and J by 7 bases, with 9 bases of the junction left unmatched. CDR3 bases: TGCGCCAGCAGCTTGGGACTAGCGGGGGGCAGCCTGGGGACCCAGTACTTC. Translation: CASSLGLAGGSLGTQYF.

This clone appeared once. The chain combines TRBV28 with TRBJ2-1; 12 bases match TRBD2. The J segment lost 4 bases and the V segment lost 3 bases, leaving 1 base of the junction unmatched. CDR1 is MDHEN and CDR2 is SYDVKM in the germline V gene. This CDR3 is 15 amino acids long. The CDR3, as DNA: TGTGCCAGCAGTTTCGGGACTAGCGGGTACAATGAGCAGTTCTTC. Encoded protein: CASSFGTSGYNEQFF.

This sequence joins TRBV10-3 and TRBJ1-5, with 7 nucleotides matching TRBD1. This CDR3 comprises 14 residues. Germline V CDR1 and CDR2: ENHRY, SYGVKD. Trimming cost V 5 bases and J 7 bases; bases outside gene matches: 8. CDR3 DNA: TGTGCCATCAGTATTCAGGGGGGGGAGCAGCCCCAGCATTTT. Its translation is CAISIQGGEQPQHF.

This clone is a singleton in its sample. The V call is TRBV7-2, the J call TRBJ2-5, with TRBD2 as a possible D gene (5 bases). Judging by the DNA end, TRBJ2-7 fits better; the J call may be wrong. The CDR3 covers 13 residues. Germline-derived CDR1 and CDR2 are SGHTA and FQGNSA. The CDR3 loop reads CASSSGSSYEQYF. CDR3 sequence (DNA): TGTGCCAGCAGCTCGGGGAGCTCCTACGAGCAGTACTTC.

The CDR3: CASSIDLETSLPSSYNEQFF. CDR3 sequence (DNA): TGTGCCAGTAGTATAGATTTGGAGACTAGCCTCCCGAGCTCCTACAATGAGCAGTTCTTC. This chain joins TRBV19 and TRBJ2-1, with TRBD2 matching over 7 bases. CDR1 and CDR2 from the germline V gene are LNHDA and SQIVND (reference sequence). V gave up 0 bases and J gave up 0 bases; unmatched junction bases: 14. This CDR3 region has 20 residues.

J is TRBJ2-3 and V is TRBV14; D unclear. CDR1 SGHDN and CDR2 FVKESK come from the germline V gene. V was trimmed by 1 base and J by 8 bases, leaving 10 bases between them. CDR3 length: 13 amino acids. CDR3 region: CASSQGSGVTQYF. CDR3 DNA: TGTGCCAGCAGCCAAGGGAGTGGCGTTACGCAGTATTTT.

The V gene is TRBV27, the J gene TRBJ2-1; 9 bases line up with TRBD2. V dropped 3 bases and J dropped 4; count of bases not matched to a gene: 4. Germline values: CDR1 MNHEY, CDR2 SMNVEV (reference sequence). The CDR3 has 15 amino acids. The CDR3 DNA reads TGTGCCAGCAGTTTGGGGACTAGCTCTTACAATGAGCAGTTCTTC. This encodes CASSLGTSSYNEQFF.

This chain joins TRBV7-9 and TRBJ2-5, with D possibly being TRBD1 or TRBD2 (6 bases each). V was pared by 5 bases and J by 4 bases, with 14 bases between. The CDR3 runs to 14 residues. CDR1 and CDR2 (germline): SEHNR, FQNEAQ (reference sequence). CDR3 DNA sequence: TGTGCCAGCAGCCTCGGAGGGGGGACAGAGACCCAGTACTTC. Its protein product is CASSLGGGTETQYF.